This T cell receptor beta chain comes out of a study of T-cell memory formation after mild COVID-19. Whole-study context: The study found TCR clusters largely donor specific.

Each CDR3 protein is one row after TCRdb ran MiXCR on the 5' RACE reads. The table includes about 350,000 distinct CDR3 sequences, approximately 15% detected once. The sequence was obtained from a man younger than 30 who had mild COVID-19 (a few samples of this study predate the infection). Cell type and time point are not known. The material sequenced was PBMCs or a T cell subset sorted from them (not recorded which).

The CDR3 is CASRISGANVLTF. The CDR3 DNA sequence: TGTGCCAGCAGAATCTCTGGGGCCAACGTCCTGACTTTC. V usage is TRBV27 and J usage is TRBJ2-6; D remains unclear. There are 13 residues in the CDR3. Germline values: CDR1 MNHEY, CDR2 SMNVEV (reference sequence). Trimming left V 6 bases short and J 0 bases short, with 3 bases between.